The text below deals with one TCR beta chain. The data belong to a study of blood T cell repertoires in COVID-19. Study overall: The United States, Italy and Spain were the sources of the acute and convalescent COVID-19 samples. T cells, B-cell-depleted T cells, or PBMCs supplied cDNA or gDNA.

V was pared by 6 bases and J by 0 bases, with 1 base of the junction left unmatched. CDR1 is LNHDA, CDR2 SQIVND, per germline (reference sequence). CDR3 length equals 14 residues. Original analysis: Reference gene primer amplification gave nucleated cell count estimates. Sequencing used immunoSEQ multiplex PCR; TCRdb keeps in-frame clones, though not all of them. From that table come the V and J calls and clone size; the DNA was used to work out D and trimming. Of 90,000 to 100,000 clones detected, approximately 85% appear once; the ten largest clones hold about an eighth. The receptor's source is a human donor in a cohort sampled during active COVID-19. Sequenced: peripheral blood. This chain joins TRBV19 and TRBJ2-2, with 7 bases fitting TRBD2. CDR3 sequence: CASRAGPNTGELFF. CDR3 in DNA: TGTGCCAGTAGAGCGGGACCGAACACCGGGGAGCTGTTTTTT.